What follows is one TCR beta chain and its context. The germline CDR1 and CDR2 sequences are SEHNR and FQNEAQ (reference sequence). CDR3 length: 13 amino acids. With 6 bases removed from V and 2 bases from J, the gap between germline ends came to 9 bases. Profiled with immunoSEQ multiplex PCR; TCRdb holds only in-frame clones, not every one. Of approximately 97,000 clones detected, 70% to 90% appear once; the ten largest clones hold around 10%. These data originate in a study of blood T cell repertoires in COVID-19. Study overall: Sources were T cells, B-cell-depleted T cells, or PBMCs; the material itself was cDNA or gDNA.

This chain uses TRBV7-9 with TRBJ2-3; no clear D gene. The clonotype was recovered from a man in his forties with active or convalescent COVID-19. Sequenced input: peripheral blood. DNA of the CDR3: TGTGCCAGCAGGCCTACAGCCACAGATACGCAGTATTTT. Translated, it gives CASRPTATDTQYF.